This entry concerns a single T cell receptor (beta chain). TCRdb's copy holds only in-frame clones and misses some; the assay was immunoSEQ multiplex PCR. The sample yields approximately 81,000 clones, about 96% seen once. This CDR3 spans 13 amino acids. V lost 1 base to trimming and J lost 4 bases, with 7 bases between them. Germline V lookup: CDR1 GTSNPN, CDR2 SVGIG (reference sequence). This sample was included in a study of technical replicates of blood from several donors. This receptor was taken from a human donor in good health. The sequenced sample was T cells isolated from PBMCs. The V call is TRBV30, the J call TRBJ1-4; no reliable D call. CDR3 nucleotide sequence: TGTGCCTGGAGTGAACAGATTAATGAAAAACTGTTTTTT. This encodes CAWSEQINEKLFF.